This T cell receptor (beta chain) was retrieved from a study of B cell selection in AIRE deficiency. Assay used: immunoSEQ multiplex PCR; TCRdb lists only in-frame clones, some missing. This sample carries roughly 23,000 clones, around 97% of them seen once, and the ten largest clones take roughly 0.17%. As for this clone: Its antigen is not known.

Study outcomes and limitations: Shared Treg sequences had shorter CDR3s, biased toward rearrangements with few non-templated insertions. Only TCRbeta was sequenced; around 37% of shared healthy Treg sequences appeared in Tconv.

CD4+CD127+ cells were sorted as the conventional CD4 T cells. Sequenced sample: conventional CD4+ T cells sorted from PBMCs. The source of this sequence is a human donor with AIRE deficiency.

The CDR3 protein is CASSLAGSAGTDTQYF. The CDR3 coding sequence is TGTGCCAGCAGCTTGGCCGGGTCGGCGGGCACAGATACGCAGTATTTT. The chain has TRBV5-4 and TRBJ2-3, with D unresolved. CDR3 size: 16 residues. CDR1 and CDR2 from the germline V gene are SGHNT and YYREEE (reference sequence). V lost 0 bases, J lost 1 base, and 12 bases lay in between.